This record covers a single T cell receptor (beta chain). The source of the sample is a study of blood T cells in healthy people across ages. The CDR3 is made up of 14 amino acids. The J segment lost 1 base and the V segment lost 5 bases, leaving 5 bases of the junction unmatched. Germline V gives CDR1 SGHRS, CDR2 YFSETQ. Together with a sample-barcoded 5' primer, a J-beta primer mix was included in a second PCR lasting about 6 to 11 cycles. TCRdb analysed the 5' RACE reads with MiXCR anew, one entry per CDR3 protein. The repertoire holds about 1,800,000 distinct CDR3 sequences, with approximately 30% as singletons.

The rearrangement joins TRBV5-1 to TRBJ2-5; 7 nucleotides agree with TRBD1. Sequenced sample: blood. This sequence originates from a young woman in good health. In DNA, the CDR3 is TGCGCCAGCAGGATCGACAGGGTCCAAGAGACCCAGTACTTC. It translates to CASRIDRVQETQYF.